This T cell receptor beta chain stems from a study of shared clonotypes between healthy human individuals. Study results and limitations: Relative to their counterparts shared across all four donors, non-shared clonotypes exhibited diminished generation probabilities.

Researchers ran the assay at a deep level. Generated by immunoSEQ multiplex PCR, the TCRdb table keeps only in-frame clones and is missing some. Of approximately 620,000 clones in the sample, more than 95% are singletons; the top ten hold roughly 0.055%. CDR1 and CDR2 (germline): SGHAT, FQNNGV. The V end was cut by 0 bases, the J end by 4 bases, with 6 bases between. The CDR3 is 13 amino acids. Donors were healthy HIV-negative adults without recently reported acute infections or vaccinations. The split of CD4+ cells yielded CD45RA+ naive and CD45RA-negative memory subsets. Notes on this clone: Its antigen is not identified.

Sequenced: naive CD4+ T cells sorted from blood. Subset denoted: CD45RA+ positively selected. The chain has TRBV11-2 and TRBJ2-5; D remains unclear. The sequence was collected from a woman aged 25-40 years in good health. DNA of the CDR3: TGTGCCAGCAGCTTAGATTTTACAGAGACCCAGTACTTC. It yields the protein CASSLDFTETQYF.